This TCR beta chain derives from a study of graft-versus-host responses after intestinal transplantation. Repertoires were generated with immunoSEQ multiplex PCR, while TCRdb's copy carries only in-frame clones and drops some. The sample shows around 90,000 clones, approximately 90% of them seen only once. Trimming shortened V by 2 bases and J by 0 bases, and 8 bases separated the two germline ends. CDR1 is MNHEY, CDR2 SMNVEV, per germline (reference sequence). This CDR3 has 15 amino acids. Study-level points and caveats: Recipient marrow showed GvH clones, some seen first in ileum or blood. High graft-versus-host to host-versus-graft clonal ratios were seen in allografts of patients with graft-donor T cell macrochimerism. GvH clone levels peaked in circulation, and this peak was associated with early post-transplant HvG declines.

Notes on this clone: Its target is unknown.

This receptor was taken from a human donor who was the organ donor for an intestinal transplant. The chain uses TRBV27 and TRBJ2-1, with D uncertain. This specimen consisted of unstimulated CD8+ T cells sorted from spleen or lymph node cells, obtained before transplant. CDR3 DNA sequence: TGTGCCAGCAGTTTAGGGTGGAGCTCCTACAATGAGCAGTTCTTC. Amino acids: CASSLGWSSYNEQFF.